This passage covers 18 T cell receptor beta chains from one sample sequenced in a study of Ad26.COV2.S vaccination and SARS-CoV-2 variants. Regarding treatment: around 19 received Ad26.COV2.S at low or high dose, single or two shots; about 5 received placebo; per-sample allocation not given. All samples were drawn on day 63, counting from the first vaccine or placebo injection. Assay: immunoSEQ multiplex PCR; the TCRdb copy retains only in-frame clones and omits some. Of fewer than 300,000 clones detected, about 87% appear once; the ten largest clones hold around 3%. This specimen consisted of peripheral blood, obtained in a trial of Ad26.COV2.S vaccine versus placebo. The receptors come from a person aged 18-60 years who received the Ad26.COV2.S COVID-19 vaccine or a placebo.

The J gene is TRBJ1-2, the V gene TRBV4-1; D gene ambiguous. The V end lost 1 base, the J end lost 1 base, and 10 bases lay between the germline ends. The CDR3 extends over 15 amino acids. CDR1 and CDR2 from the germline V gene are MGHRA and YSYEKL. The chain's CDR3 is CASSQASGINYGYTF. Written as DNA, the CDR3 is TGCGCCAGCAGCCAAGCTTCCGGAATTAACTATGGCTACACCTTC.

The V call is TRBV7-2, the J call TRBJ1-3; D call uncertain. Germline V lookup: CDR1 SGHTA, CDR2 FQGNSA. Trimming shortened V by 1 base and J by 7 bases, and 8 bases separated the two germline ends. CDR3 size: 13 residues. The CDR3 region has the DNA TGTGCCAGCAGCTTAGTATCGGACAACACCATATATTTT. Its protein is CASSLVSDNTIYF.

This chain uses TRBV5-1 with TRBJ1-3, with 11 nucleotides matching TRBD1. Germline assignment: CDR1 SGHRS and CDR2 YFSETQ. The junction had 11 bases not matched to a gene; V was cut back by 4 bases and J by 8 bases. CDR3 length: 16 amino acids. CDR3 sequence reads: CASSGQGAISGDTIYF. The CDR3 DNA follows: TGCGCCAGCAGCGGACAGGGGGCTATCTCTGGGGACACCATATATTTT.

The chain uses TRBV7-2 and TRBJ2-1; 9 bases agree with TRBD2. The CDR3 contains 14 residues. Germline values: CDR1 SGHTA, CDR2 FQGNSA. Trimming took 1 base from V and 9 from J; bases not matched to a gene: 4. DNA of the CDR3: TGTGCCAGCAGCTTAGGGACTAGCGTACGTGAGCAGTTCTTC. Its translation: CASSLGTSVREQFF.

The chain uses TRBV5-1 and TRBJ1-1, with D uncertain. Trimming pared 0 bases from V and 0 bases from J, leaving 12 bases between. The CDR3 covers 16 residues. CDR1 and CDR2 from the germline V gene are SGHRS and YFSETQ. This CDR3 reads CASSLASQLVNTEAFF. CDR3 nucleotides: TGCGCCAGCAGCTTGGCCTCTCAGTTGGTGAACACTGAAGCTTTCTTT.

This clone appeared once. V is TRBV30 and J is TRBJ2-1, with 7 bases fitting TRBD2. The V gene's germline CDR1 is GTSNPN and CDR2 SVGIG (reference sequence). V lost 3 bases, J lost 7 bases, and 18 bases stayed unmatched. The CDR3 spans 17 residues. In DNA, the CDR3 is TGTGCCTGGAGCCGAATGGGGGTCCGGAGCGGGAAAAATGAGCAGTTCTTC. Translated: CAWSRMGVRSGKNEQFF.

The genes are TRBV18 and TRBJ2-3; D possibly matches TRBD1 or TRBD2 (5 bases each). The CDR3 is 13 residues long. Trimming cost V 6 bases and J 6 bases, with 13 bases left between them. CDR1 is KGHSH, CDR2 LQKENI, per germline. The CDR3 spells CASSPGTSDTQYF. The DNA for the CDR3 is TGTGCCAGCTCCCCTGGGACGTCTGATACGCAGTATTTT.

Note on this clone: At one boundary the junction diverges from the germline segment, which might be a read error. The V gene is TRBV5-1, the J gene TRBJ2-2; a possible D gene is TRBD1 (10 bases). The CDR3 totals 18 residues. Germline values: CDR1 SGHRS, CDR2 YFSETQ. The CDR3 nucleotides are TGCGCCCGCAGCTTGGCGGGGGGGACAGGGGCGAACACCGGGGAGCTGTTTTTT. Amino acid sequence: CARSLAGGTGANTGELFF. Combining the CDR3 with reference TRBV5-1 and TRBJ2-2 gives the whole variable domain KAGVTQTPRYLIKTRGQQVTLSCSPISGHRSVSWYQQTPGQGLQFLFEYFSETQRNKGNFPGRFSGRQFSNSRSEMNVSTLELGDSALYLCARSLAGGTGANTGELFFGEGSRLTVL.

This clone came up once. The chain combines TRBV7-3 with TRBJ2-3; D remains unclear. The V end lost 2 bases, the J end lost 4 bases, and 10 bases lay between the germline ends. The CDR3 loop spans 14 amino acids. CDR1 and CDR2 from the germline V gene are SGHTA and FQGTGA. The CDR3 sequence is CASSLGSPPDTQYF. In nucleotides, the CDR3 is TGTGCCAGCAGCTTAGGCTCTCCCCCAGATACGCAGTATTTT.

Turning to this clone: Other DNA sequences in the same sample also yield this CDR3. V usage is TRBV7-9 and J usage is TRBJ1-1, with 9 bases matching TRBD1. CDR1 is SEHNR, CDR2 FQNEAQ, per germline (reference sequence). V lost 5 bases to trimming and J lost 4 bases; unmatched junction nucleotides: 5. The CDR3 runs to 14 residues. The DNA of the CDR3 is TGTGCCAGCAGCCTGGGACAGGGTACCACTGAAGCTTTCTTT. Protein: CASSLGQGTTEAFF.

The gene calls are TRBV27 and TRBJ1-2, with 9 bases identical to TRBD1. The CDR3 loop spans 15 amino acids. The trim removed 2 bases at V and 2 bases at J, leaving 3 bases unmatched. Germline values: CDR1 MNHEY, CDR2 SMNVEV (reference sequence). The CDR3 DNA reads as TGTGCCAGCAGTTTAGCAGGGACAGGGAACTATGGCTACACCTTC. Translating gives CASSLAGTGNYGYTF.

This chain uses TRBV11-3 with TRBJ2-5, with TRBD1 matching 9 bases. CDR3 length: 13 residues. Losses at the gene ends were 6 bases for V and 3 bases for J; bases not matched to a gene: 2. Germline CDR1 SGHNT, CDR2 YENEEA. The CDR3 bases are TGTGCCAGCAGGGGACAGGGAGAAGAGACCCAGTACTTC. Residues: CASRGQGEETQYF.

The chain is built from TRBV19 and TRBJ2-2; D is undetermined. Germline assignment: CDR1 LNHDA and CDR2 SQIVND (reference sequence). This CDR3 has 15 amino acids. V was clipped by 4 bases and J by 0 bases, with 9 bases between them. CDR3 residues: CASSTITANTGELFF. The DNA of the CDR3 is TGTGCCAGTAGTACTATAACAGCGAACACCGGGGAGCTGTTTTTT.

This sequence joins TRBV6-2 or TRBV6-3 and TRBJ1-1, with D unclear. Germline assignment: CDR1 MNHEY and CDR2 SVGEGT. The CDR3 has 12 residues. The V end was cut by 4 bases, the J end by 8 bases, with 11 bases between. The CDR3 coding sequence is TGTGCCAGCAGTTTCCCACAGCCAGAAGCTTTCTTT. Protein: CASSFPQPEAFF.

V and J are TRBV5-4 and TRBJ1-2; no definite D call. The CDR3 is 16 residues long. The germline CDR1 and CDR2 sequences are SGHNT and YYREEE (reference sequence). V lost 0 bases to trimming and J lost 4 bases, with 16 bases between them. The CDR3 sequence: CASSLVEWTAAYGYTF. The CDR3 nucleotides are TGTGCCAGCAGCTTGGTTGAGTGGACCGCGGCCTATGGCTACACCTTC.

The rearrangement joins TRBV5-5 to TRBJ2-7; D not certain. CDR1 is SGHKS, CDR2 YYEKEE, per germline (reference sequence). The CDR3 contains 13 residues. Trimming removed 1 base from V and 4 bases from J, with 9 bases in between. Written as DNA, the CDR3 is TGTGCCAGCAGCTTGCTAAACGCGTACGAGCAGTACTTC. This codes for CASSLLNAYEQYF.

V gene TRBV2 combines with J gene TRBJ2-1; tentatively, D is TRBD2 (6 bases). The length of the CDR3 is 15 residues. Germline CDR1 SNHLY, CDR2 FYNNEI. The ends were cut back, 6 bases at V and 5 bases at J, with 17 bases in the middle. The CDR3 nucleotides read TGTGCCAGCAGGATCAGGACTAACGGAAACAATGAGCAGTTCTTC. This sequence encodes CASRIRTNGNNEQFF.

The DNA for the CDR3 is TGTGCCAGCAGCCCCCCCGGTGCCTACGAGCAGTACTTC. As protein: CASSPPGAYEQYF. The chain links TRBV4-2 to TRBJ2-7; unclear D gene. V lost 4 bases, J lost 2 bases, and 9 bases lay in between. The CDR3 has 13 amino acids. Germline V gene lookup returns CDR1 LGHNA and CDR2 YNFKEQ.